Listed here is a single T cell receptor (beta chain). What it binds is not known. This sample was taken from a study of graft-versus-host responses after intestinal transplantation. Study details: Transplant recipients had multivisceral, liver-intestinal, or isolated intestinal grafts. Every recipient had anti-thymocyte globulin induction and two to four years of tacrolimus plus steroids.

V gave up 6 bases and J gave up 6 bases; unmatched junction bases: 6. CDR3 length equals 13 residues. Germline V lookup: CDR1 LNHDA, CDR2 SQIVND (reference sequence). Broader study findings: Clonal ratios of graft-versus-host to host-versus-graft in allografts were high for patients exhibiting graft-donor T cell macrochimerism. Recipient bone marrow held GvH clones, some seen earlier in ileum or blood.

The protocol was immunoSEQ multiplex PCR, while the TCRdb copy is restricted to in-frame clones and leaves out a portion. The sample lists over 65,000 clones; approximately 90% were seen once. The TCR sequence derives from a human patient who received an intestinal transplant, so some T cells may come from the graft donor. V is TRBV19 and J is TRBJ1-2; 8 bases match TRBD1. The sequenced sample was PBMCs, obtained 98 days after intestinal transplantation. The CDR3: CASSPDRVNGYTF. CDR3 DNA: TGTGCCAGTAGCCCGGACAGGGTGAATGGCTACACCTTC.